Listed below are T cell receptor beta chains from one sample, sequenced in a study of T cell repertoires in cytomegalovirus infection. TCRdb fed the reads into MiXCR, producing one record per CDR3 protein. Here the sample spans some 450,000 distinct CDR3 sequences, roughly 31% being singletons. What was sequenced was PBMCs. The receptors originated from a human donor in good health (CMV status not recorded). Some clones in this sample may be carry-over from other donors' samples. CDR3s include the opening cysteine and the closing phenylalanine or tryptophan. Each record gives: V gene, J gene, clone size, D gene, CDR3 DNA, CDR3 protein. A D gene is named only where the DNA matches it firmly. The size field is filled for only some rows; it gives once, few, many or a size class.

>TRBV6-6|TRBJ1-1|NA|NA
TGTGCCAGCAGTTACGTTGTGGGTCGCAGGGTCAAAGGGACTGAAGCTTTCTTT
CASSYVVGRRVKGTEAFF
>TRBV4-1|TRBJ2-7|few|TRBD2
TGCGCCAGCAGCACCGGACTAGCGAAGGAGCAGTACTTC
CASSTGLAKEQYF
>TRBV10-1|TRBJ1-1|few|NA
TGCGCCAGCAGTGAGTCGACTCGGGGCCGCCCCGGTGAAGCTTTCTTT
CASSESTRGRPGEAFF
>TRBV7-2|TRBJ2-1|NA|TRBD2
TGTGCCAGCAGCTTAGGACGGCGGGGGGAGAAAAGCGAGCAGTTCTTC
CASSLGRRGEKSEQFF
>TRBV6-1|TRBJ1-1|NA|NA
TGTGCCAGCTCCCTCGAGGTAGGCACTGAAGCTTTCTTT
CASSLEVGTEAFF
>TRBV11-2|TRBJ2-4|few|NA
TGTGCCAGCATTATCCAAGTGCAGGGCGCCAAAAACATTCAGTACTTC
CASIIQVQGAKNIQYF
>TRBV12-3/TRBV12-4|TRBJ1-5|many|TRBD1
TGTGCCAGCAGTCCGGACAGGGAGAGTCAGCCCCAGCATTTT
CASSPDRESQPQHF
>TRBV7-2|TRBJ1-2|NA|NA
TGTGCCATCAGCTTAGTTTTCGGCGGGCGGGTGCCCGGCTACACCTTC
CAISLVFGGRVPGYTF
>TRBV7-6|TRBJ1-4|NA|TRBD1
TGTGCCAGCAGCTTAGGGGGGGACAGCCATAATGAAAAACTGTTTTTT
CASSLGGDSHNEKLFF
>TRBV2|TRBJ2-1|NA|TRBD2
TGTGCCAGCGTGGATGCTAGCGGGGTAAACTACAATGAGCAGTTCTTC
CASVDASGVNYNEQFF
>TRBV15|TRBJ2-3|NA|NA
TGTGCCACCAGCAGACCTAATCACAGGATAGATACGCAGTATTTT
CATSRPNHRIDTQYF
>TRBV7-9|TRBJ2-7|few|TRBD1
TGTGCCAGCAGCCCCAACCCGGACAGGGCGTTCTCCTACGAGCAGTACTTC
CASSPNPDRAFSYEQYF
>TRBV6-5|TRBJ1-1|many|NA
TGTGCCAGCAGTCCTCCGACAGCACTGAACACTGAAGCTTTCTTT
CASSPPTALNTEAFF
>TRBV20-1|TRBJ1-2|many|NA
TGCAGTGCTAGAGATCCCCAGGCAGGGATCTACACCTTC
CSARDPQAGIYTF
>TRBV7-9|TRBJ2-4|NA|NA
TGTGCCAGCAGCTTAGATTACAGTCTAGCCAAAAACATTCAGTACTTC
CASSLDYSLAKNIQYF
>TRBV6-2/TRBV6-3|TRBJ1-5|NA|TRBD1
TGTGCCAGCAGTTATCGGACAGGCATTAGCAATCAGCCCCAGCATTTT
CASSYRTGISNQPQHF